Only a few counts were recorded for the clone carrying this TCR beta chain. The data were taken from a study of blood T cell repertoires in COVID-19. Those enrolled, adults aged roughly 18 to 95 years, came from 20 to 25 US areas. Clinical histories supplied by participants themselves formed the basis of cohort assignment. Profiling relied on immunoSEQ multiplex PCR, and the TCRdb table lists in-frame clones only, not all of them. The table records over 200,000 clones, about 91% of them present only once. Sequencing was carried out using PBMCs or T cells enriched from blood (not recorded which). This receptor was obtained from a man younger than 30 with acute COVID-19.

The CDR3 nucleotides are TGTGCCAGCAGTTTCGCACAGAATAGCAATCAGCCCCAGCATTTT. It encodes CASSFAQNSNQPQHF. The chain combines TRBV28 with TRBJ1-5; no reliable D call. V gave up 3 bases and J gave up 0 bases, with 9 bases separating them. The CDR3 sequence is 15 residues long. Looked up from germline, CDR1 is MDHEN and CDR2 is SYDVKM. Filled out from reference TRBV28 and TRBJ1-5, the complete variable domain reads DVKVTQSSRYLVKRTGEKVFLECVQDMDHENMFWYRQDPGLGLRLIYFSYDVKMKEKGDIPEGYSVSREKKERFSLILESASTNQTSMYLCASSFAQNSNQPQHFGDGTRLSIL.